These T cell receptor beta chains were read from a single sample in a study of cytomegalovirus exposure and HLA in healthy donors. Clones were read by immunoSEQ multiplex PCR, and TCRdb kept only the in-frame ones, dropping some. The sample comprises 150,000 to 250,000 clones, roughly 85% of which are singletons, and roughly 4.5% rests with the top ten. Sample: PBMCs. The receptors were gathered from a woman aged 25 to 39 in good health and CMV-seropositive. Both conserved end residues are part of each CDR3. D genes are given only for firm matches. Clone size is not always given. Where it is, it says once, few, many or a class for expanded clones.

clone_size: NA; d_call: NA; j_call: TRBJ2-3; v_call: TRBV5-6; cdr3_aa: CASSSLVSGTSTDTQYF; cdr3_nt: TGTGCCAGCAGCTCGCTCGTCAGCGGCACTAGCACAGATACGCAGTATTTT
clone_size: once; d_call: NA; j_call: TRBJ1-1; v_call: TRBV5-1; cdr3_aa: CASSPTSDFQAFF; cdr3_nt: TGCGCCAGCAGCCCTACGAGTGATTTTCAAGCTTTCTTT
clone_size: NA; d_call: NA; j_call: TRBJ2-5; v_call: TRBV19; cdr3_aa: CASSIRGLETQYF; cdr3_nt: TGTGCCAGTAGTATCAGGGGATTGGAGACCCAGTACTTC
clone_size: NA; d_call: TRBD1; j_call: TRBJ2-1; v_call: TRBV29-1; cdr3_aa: CSVGSRQGAYNEQFF; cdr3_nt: TGCAGCGTTGGAAGTAGGCAGGGGGCATACAATGAGCAGTTCTTC
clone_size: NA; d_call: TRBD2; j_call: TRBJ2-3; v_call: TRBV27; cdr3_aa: CASSLSSRGLAGDTQYF; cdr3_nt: TGTGCCAGCAGTTTATCCTCGCGGGGACTAGCGGGGGATACGCAGTATTTT
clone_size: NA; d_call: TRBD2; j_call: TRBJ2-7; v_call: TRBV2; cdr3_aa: CASSVTSGPSYEQYF; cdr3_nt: TGTGCCAGCAGTGTTACTAGCGGCCCCTCCTACGAGCAGTACTTC
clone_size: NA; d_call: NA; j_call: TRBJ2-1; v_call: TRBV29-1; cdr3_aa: CSAGNNEQFF; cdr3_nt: TGCAGCGCCGGGAACAATGAGCAGTTCTTC
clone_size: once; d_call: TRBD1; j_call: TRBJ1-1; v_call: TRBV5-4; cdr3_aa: CASSTIQGSWNTEAFF; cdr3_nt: TGTGCCAGCAGCACAATACAGGGGTCTTGGAACACTGAAGCTTTCTTT
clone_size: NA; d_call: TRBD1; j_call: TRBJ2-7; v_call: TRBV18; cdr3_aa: CASSSTGAYEQYF; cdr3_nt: TGTGCCAGTTCAAGTACAGGGGCCTACGAGCAGTACTTC
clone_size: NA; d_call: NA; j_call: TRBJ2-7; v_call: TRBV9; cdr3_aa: CASSVGGGVVYEQYF; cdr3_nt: TGTGCCAGCAGCGTAGGGGGGGGCGTCGTCTACGAGCAGTACTTC
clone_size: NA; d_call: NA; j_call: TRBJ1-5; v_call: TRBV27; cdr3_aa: CASSLSRGSFNQPQHF; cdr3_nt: TGTGCCAGCAGTTTATCGCGGGGGTCTTTCAATCAGCCCCAGCATTTT
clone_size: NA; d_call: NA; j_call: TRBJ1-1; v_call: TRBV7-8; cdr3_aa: CASSLHRVGNTEAFF; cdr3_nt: TGTGCCAGCAGCTTACACAGGGTGGGGAACACTGAAGCTTTCTTT
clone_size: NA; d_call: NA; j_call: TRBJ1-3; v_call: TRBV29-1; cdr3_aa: CSVQGGRGLGLSGNTIYF; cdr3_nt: TGCAGCGTTCAAGGTGGGAGAGGACTTGGCCTATCTGGAAACACCATATATTTT
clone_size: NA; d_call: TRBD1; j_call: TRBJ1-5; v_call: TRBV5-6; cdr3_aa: CASSLTNRGDQPQHF; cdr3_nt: TGTGCCAGCAGCTTGACGAACAGGGGAGATCAGCCCCAGCATTTT
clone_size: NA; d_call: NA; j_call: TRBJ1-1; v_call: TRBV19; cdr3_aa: CASRDNGRATEAFF; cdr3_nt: TGTGCCAGTAGAGATAACGGCAGGGCCACTGAAGCTTTCTTT
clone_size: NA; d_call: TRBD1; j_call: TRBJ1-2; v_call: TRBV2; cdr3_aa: CASPVPGQGYKGYTF; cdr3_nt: TGTGCCAGCCCCGTCCCGGGACAGGGATATAAAGGCTACACCTTC
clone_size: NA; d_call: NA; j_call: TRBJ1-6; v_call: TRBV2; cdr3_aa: CASSQGPPSALHF; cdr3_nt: TGTGCCAGCAGTCAAGGTCCCCCTTCGGCCCTCCACTTT
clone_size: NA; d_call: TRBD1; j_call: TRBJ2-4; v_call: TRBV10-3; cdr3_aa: CAISDSGTDTIQYF; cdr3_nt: TGTGCCATCAGTGATTCCGGGACAGACACCATTCAGTACTTC
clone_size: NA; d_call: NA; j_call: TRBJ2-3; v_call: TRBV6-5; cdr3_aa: CASSYSPETVLNTQYF; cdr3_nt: TGTGCCAGCAGTTACAGCCCCGAGACAGTGTTAAATACGCAGTATTTT
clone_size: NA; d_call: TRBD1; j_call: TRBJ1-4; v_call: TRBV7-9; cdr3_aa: CASSLRQGEDEKLFF; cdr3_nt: TGTGCCAGCAGCCTAAGACAGGGGGAGGATGAAAAACTGTTTTTT
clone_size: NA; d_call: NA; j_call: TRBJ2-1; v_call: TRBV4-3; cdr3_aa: CASSQDRGDNEQFF; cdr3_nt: TGCGCCAGCAGCCAAGATCGCGGGGACAATGAGCAGTTCTTC
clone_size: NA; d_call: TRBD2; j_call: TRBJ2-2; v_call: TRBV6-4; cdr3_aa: CASRGLVGGELFF; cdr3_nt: TGTGCCAGCAGGGGACTAGTTGGCGGGGAGCTGTTTTTT
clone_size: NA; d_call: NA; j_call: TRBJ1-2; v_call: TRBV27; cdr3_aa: CASSSYSQVSGYYTF; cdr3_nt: TGTGCCAGCAGTTCGTACTCCCAGGTCTCGGGGTATTACACCTTC
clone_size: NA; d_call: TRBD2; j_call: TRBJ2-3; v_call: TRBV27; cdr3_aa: CASSLYPSGSADTQYF; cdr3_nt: TGTGCCAGCAGTTTATACCCTAGCGGGAGTGCAGATACGCAGTATTTT
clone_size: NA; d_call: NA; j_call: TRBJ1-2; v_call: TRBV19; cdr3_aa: CASSIDRVTGYTF; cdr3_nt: TGTGCCAGTAGTATAGACAGGGTGACTGGCTACACCTTC
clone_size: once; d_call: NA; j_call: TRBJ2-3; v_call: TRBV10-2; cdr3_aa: CASSVRGADTQYF; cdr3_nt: TGCGCCAGCAGTGTTAGAGGAGCAGATACGCAGTATTTT
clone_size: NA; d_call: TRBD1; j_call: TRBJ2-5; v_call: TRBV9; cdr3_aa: CASSVGTGGQETQYF; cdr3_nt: TGTGCCAGCAGCGTCGGGACAGGGGGCCAAGAGACCCAGTACTTC
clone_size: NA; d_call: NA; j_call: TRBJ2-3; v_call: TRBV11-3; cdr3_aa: CASSLGRTLADTQYF; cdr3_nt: TGTGCCAGCAGCTTGGGCAGGACTTTGGCAGATACGCAGTATTTT
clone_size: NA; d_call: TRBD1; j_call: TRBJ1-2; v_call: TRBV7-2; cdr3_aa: CASSLDRRTGAVFNYGYTF; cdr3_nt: TGTGCCAGCAGCTTAGATCGGCGGACAGGGGCAGTCTTTAACTATGGCTACACCTTC
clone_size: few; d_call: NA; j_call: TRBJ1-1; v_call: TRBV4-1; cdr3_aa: CASSQATGNTEAFF; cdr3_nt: TGCGCCAGCAGCCAAGCTACAGGGAACACTGAAGCTTTCTTT
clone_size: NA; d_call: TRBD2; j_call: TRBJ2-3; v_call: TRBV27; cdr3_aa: CASSLRTSGRARDTQYF; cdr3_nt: TGTGCCAGCAGTTTACGGACTAGCGGGAGGGCTAGAGATACGCAGTATTTT
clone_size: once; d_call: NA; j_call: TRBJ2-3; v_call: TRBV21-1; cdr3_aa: CAITGTSCTDTQYF; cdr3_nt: TGTGCCATAACCGGGACTAGTTGCACAGATACGCAGTATTTT
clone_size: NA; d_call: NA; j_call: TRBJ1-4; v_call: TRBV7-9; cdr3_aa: CASSSVGRATNEKLFF; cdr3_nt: TGTGCCAGCAGCTCCGTGGGCCGAGCAACTAATGAAAAACTGTTTTTT
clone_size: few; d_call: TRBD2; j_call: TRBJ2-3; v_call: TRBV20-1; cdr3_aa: CSAPTGGAQYF; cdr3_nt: TGCAGTGCCCCGACGGGGGGGGCGCAGTATTTT
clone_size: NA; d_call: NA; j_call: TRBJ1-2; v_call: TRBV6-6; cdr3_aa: CASSTDSGYGYTF; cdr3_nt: TGTGCCAGCAGTACAGACAGTGGGTATGGCTACACCTTC
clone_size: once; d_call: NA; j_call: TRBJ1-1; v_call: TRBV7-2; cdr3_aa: CASSLAVANTEAFF; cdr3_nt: TGTGCCAGCAGCTTAGCGGTGGCGAACACTGAAGCTTTCTTT
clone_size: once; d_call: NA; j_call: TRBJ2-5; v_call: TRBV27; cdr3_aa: CASSRRLGYFETQYF; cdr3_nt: TGTGCCAGCAGCAGGAGACTAGGTTATTTCGAGACCCAGTACTTC
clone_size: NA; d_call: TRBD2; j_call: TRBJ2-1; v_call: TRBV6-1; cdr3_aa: CASTWTSGSYNEQFF; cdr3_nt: TGTGCCAGCACCTGGACTAGCGGCTCCTACAATGAGCAGTTCTTC
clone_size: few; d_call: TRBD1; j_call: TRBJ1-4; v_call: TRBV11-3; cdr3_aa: CASSLRTGVYEKLFF; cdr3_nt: TGTGCCAGCAGCCTCAGGACAGGGGTCTATGAAAAACTGTTTTTT
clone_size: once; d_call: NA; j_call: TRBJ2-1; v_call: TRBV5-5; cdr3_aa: CASSRGRSDGHEQFF; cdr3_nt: TGTGCCAGCAGCCGCGGCCGAAGTGACGGCCATGAGCAGTTCTTC
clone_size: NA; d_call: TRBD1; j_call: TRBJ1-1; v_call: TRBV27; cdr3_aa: CATATGADTEAFF; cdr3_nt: TGTGCCACCGCGACAGGGGCGGACACTGAAGCTTTCTTT